The clone carrying this TCR beta chain has at least ten counts. This sample was included in a study of Graves' ophthalmopathy and Graves' hyperthyroidism. From RNA, the CDR3 regions of TCR beta chains were amplified and sequenced. The first round was an RT-PCR with HTBI primers, and the second round was a multiplex PCR. TCRdb reanalysed the multiplex PCR reads using MiXCR and keeps one entry per CDR3 protein. The sample includes around 1.1 million distinct CDR3 sequences, less than 45% of them seen just once. CDR3 length: 17 residues. The ends lost 5 bases at V and 3 bases at J; junction bases unmatched: 11. Germline V gene data show CDR1 as LNHDA and CDR2 as SQIVND (reference sequence).

This rearrangement joins TRBV19 to TRBJ1-5; the match to TRBD1 covers 9 bases. The specimen was peripheral blood or thyroid tissue (not recorded which). The TCR was taken from an adult man with Graves' hyperthyroidism. The CDR3 DNA sequence: TGTGCCAGTAGTTCCCCTCCCGGGACAGGGTTCAATCAGCCCCAGCATTTT. As protein: CASSSPPGTGFNQPQHF.